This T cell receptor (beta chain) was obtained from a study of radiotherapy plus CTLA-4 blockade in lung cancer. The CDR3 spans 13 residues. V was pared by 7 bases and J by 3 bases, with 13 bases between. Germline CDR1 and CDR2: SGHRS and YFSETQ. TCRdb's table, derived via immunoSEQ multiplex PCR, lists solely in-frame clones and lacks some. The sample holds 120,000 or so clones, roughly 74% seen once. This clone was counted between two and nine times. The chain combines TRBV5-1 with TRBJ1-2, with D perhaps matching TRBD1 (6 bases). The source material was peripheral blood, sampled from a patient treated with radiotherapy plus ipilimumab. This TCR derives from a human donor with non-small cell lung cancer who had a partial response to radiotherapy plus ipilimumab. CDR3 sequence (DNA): TGCGCCAGCCGTACAGGGCGAGACTATGGCTACACCTTC. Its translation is CASRTGRDYGYTF.